These T cell receptor beta chains were read from a single sample in a study of Ad26.COV2.S vaccination and SARS-CoV-2 variants. Produced via immunoSEQ multiplex PCR; TCRdb's table is partial and in-frame only. The sample contains hundreds of thousands of clones, around 88% of which appear only once. The sequences come from peripheral blood, collected in a trial of Ad26.COV2.S vaccine versus placebo. The source is a person aged 18-65 years who received the Ad26.COV2.S COVID-19 vaccine or a placebo. Each CDR3 is given with its conserved first and last residue. A D gene is named only where the DNA matches it firmly. Rows give clone size only sometimes, using once, few, many, or a class for an expanded clone.

v_gene: TRBV25-1; d_gene: TRBD2; j_gene: TRBJ2-1; abundance: once; CDR3aa: CASSERTSGSVHNEQFF; CDR3nt: TGTGCCAGCAGTGAACGCACTAGCGGGAGTGTCCACAATGAGCAGTTCTTC
v_gene: TRBV29-1; d_gene: -; j_gene: TRBJ1-4; abundance: -; CDR3aa: CSVGGMGEKLFF; CDR3nt: TGCAGCGTTGGAGGGATGGGTGAAAAACTGTTTTTT
v_gene: TRBV6-6; d_gene: -; j_gene: TRBJ1-5; abundance: -; CDR3aa: CASSYQGGNQPQHF; CDR3nt: TGTGCCAGCAGTTATCAGGGAGGCAATCAGCCCCAGCATTTT
v_gene: TRBV28; d_gene: -; j_gene: TRBJ2-2; abundance: -; CDR3aa: CASISGGVNTGELFF; CDR3nt: TGTGCCAGCATATCTGGGGGAGTGAACACCGGGGAGCTGTTTTTT
v_gene: TRBV2; d_gene: -; j_gene: TRBJ2-5; abundance: once; CDR3aa: CASIARVFQETQYF; CDR3nt: TGTGCCAGCATTGCCAGGGTGTTCCAAGAGACCCAGTACTTC
v_gene: TRBV7-2; d_gene: TRBD2; j_gene: TRBJ2-1; abundance: -; CDR3aa: CASSLVSGGDEQFF; CDR3nt: TGTGCCAGCAGCTTAGTTTCGGGGGGTGATGAGCAGTTCTTC
v_gene: TRBV30; d_gene: TRBD2; j_gene: TRBJ2-1; abundance: -; CDR3aa: CAWAGLAGGNEQFF; CDR3nt: TGTGCCTGGGCGGGACTAGCGGGAGGGAATGAGCAGTTCTTC
v_gene: TRBV11-2; d_gene: -; j_gene: TRBJ2-5; abundance: once; CDR3aa: CASSFGLQETQYF; CDR3nt: TGTGCCAGCAGCTTCGGACTGCAAGAGACCCAGTACTTC
v_gene: TRBV7-9; d_gene: -; j_gene: TRBJ2-2; abundance: few; CDR3aa: CASFEFTGELFF; CDR3nt: TGTGCCAGCTTTGAGTTCACCGGGGAGCTGTTTTTT
v_gene: TRBV7-3; d_gene: -; j_gene: TRBJ2-3; abundance: -; CDR3aa: CASSLTLITETSTDTQYF; CDR3nt: TGTGCCAGCAGCTTAACGTTGATAACAGAAACCAGCACAGATACGCAGTATTTT
v_gene: TRBV2; d_gene: -; j_gene: TRBJ1-5; abundance: once; CDR3aa: CASSGINIFGQPQHF; CDR3nt: TGTGCCAGCAGTGGAATTAACATCTTTGGTCAGCCCCAGCATTTT
v_gene: TRBV3-1/TRBV3-2; d_gene: -; j_gene: TRBJ2-3; abundance: -; CDR3aa: CASSQIVNTQYF; CDR3nt: TGTGCCAGCAGCCAAATAGTGAATACGCAGTATTTT
v_gene: TRBV24-1; d_gene: -; j_gene: TRBJ2-1; abundance: -; CDR3aa: CATSDGTTDEQFF; CDR3nt: TGTGCCACCAGTGATGGGACCACGGATGAGCAGTTCTTC
v_gene: TRBV4-1; d_gene: -; j_gene: TRBJ1-2; abundance: -; CDR3aa: CASSQVVPGQGHGYTF; CDR3nt: TGCGCCAGCAGCCAAGTTGTCCCGGGACAAGGCCATGGCTACACCTTC
v_gene: TRBV5-1; d_gene: TRBD1; j_gene: TRBJ2-2; abundance: -; CDR3aa: CASSLGTGHTGELFF; CDR3nt: TGCGCCAGCAGCCTGGGGACAGGGCACACCGGGGAGCTGTTTTTT
v_gene: TRBV28; d_gene: TRBD2; j_gene: TRBJ2-7; abundance: -; CDR3aa: CASSEPTSGTYEQYF; CDR3nt: TGTGCCAGCAGCGAACCGACTAGCGGTACCTACGAGCAGTACTTC
v_gene: TRBV24-1; d_gene: -; j_gene: TRBJ1-2; abundance: -; CDR3aa: CATSGLQDSGYTF; CDR3nt: TGTGCCACCAGTGGTCTACAGGACAGTGGCTACACCTTC
v_gene: TRBV7-2; d_gene: TRBD2; j_gene: TRBJ2-1; abundance: -; CDR3aa: CASSVSGALYNEQFF; CDR3nt: TGTGCCAGCAGCGTTAGCGGGGCTTTGTACAATGAGCAGTTCTTC
v_gene: TRBV7-6; d_gene: TRBD1; j_gene: TRBJ2-1; abundance: once; CDR3aa: CASSPTGGRNEQFF; CDR3nt: TGTGCCAGCAGCCCGACAGGGGGCCGCAATGAGCAGTTCTTC
v_gene: TRBV7-9; d_gene: TRBD2; j_gene: TRBJ2-1; abundance: once; CDR3aa: CASSLGLAGAYEQFF; CDR3nt: TGTGCCAGCAGCTTAGGGCTAGCGGGAGCGTATGAGCAGTTCTTC
v_gene: TRBV7-9; d_gene: TRBD1; j_gene: TRBJ1-2; abundance: -; CDR3aa: CASSPGRQGLDGYTF; CDR3nt: TGTGCCAGCAGCCCTGGCCGACAGGGCTTAGATGGCTACACCTTC
v_gene: TRBV6-1; d_gene: -; j_gene: TRBJ2-7; abundance: -; CDR3aa: CASSVTGSSVAYEQYF; CDR3nt: TGTGCCAGCAGTGTCACAGGGTCTAGCGTTGCCTACGAGCAGTACTTC
v_gene: TRBV27; d_gene: -; j_gene: TRBJ2-1; abundance: -; CDR3aa: CASSLEFRPTSEQFF; CDR3nt: TGTGCCAGCAGTTTAGAATTCCGCCCTACTAGTGAGCAGTTCTTC
v_gene: TRBV6-5; d_gene: -; j_gene: TRBJ1-2; abundance: -; CDR3aa: CASMNPWQRVGYTF; CDR3nt: TGTGCCAGCATGAACCCCTGGCAGCGCGTGGGCTACACCTTC
v_gene: TRBV7-9; d_gene: -; j_gene: TRBJ2-2; abundance: -; CDR3aa: CASTTGSTVMGELFF; CDR3nt: TGTGCCAGCACCACGGGGTCGACAGTCATGGGGGAGCTGTTTTTT
v_gene: TRBV19; d_gene: -; j_gene: TRBJ1-5; abundance: -; CDR3aa: CASSPGAGDNQPQHF; CDR3nt: TGTGCCAGTAGCCCCGGGGCAGGGGACAATCAGCCCCAGCATTTT
v_gene: TRBV28; d_gene: -; j_gene: TRBJ2-7; abundance: -; CDR3aa: CASSQSGSLTYEQYF; CDR3nt: TGTGCCAGCAGTCAAAGCGGTTCTCTTACCTACGAGCAGTACTTC
v_gene: TRBV2; d_gene: -; j_gene: TRBJ1-6; abundance: -; CDR3aa: CASSGAGTYNSPLHF; CDR3nt: TGTGCCAGCAGTGGGGCAGGTACCTATAATTCACCCCTCCACTTT
v_gene: TRBV19; d_gene: -; j_gene: TRBJ1-4; abundance: -; CDR3aa: CASKMGPAVEKLFF; CDR3nt: TGTGCCAGTAAAATGGGGCCAGCAGTGGAAAAACTGTTTTTT
v_gene: TRBV7-2; d_gene: TRBD2; j_gene: TRBJ2-7; abundance: few; CDR3aa: CASSYGPSGGVYEQYF; CDR3nt: TGTGCCAGCAGCTATGGACCTAGCGGGGGCGTATACGAGCAGTACTTC
v_gene: TRBV28; d_gene: -; j_gene: TRBJ2-7; abundance: -; CDR3aa: CASSQPPDRPTYEQYF; CDR3nt: TGTGCCAGCAGCCAACCCCCGGACAGACCCACCTACGAGCAGTACTTC
v_gene: TRBV5-1; d_gene: TRBD2; j_gene: TRBJ2-7; abundance: many; CDR3aa: CASSLGTSGPYEQYF; CDR3nt: TGCGCCAGCAGCCTCGGGACTAGCGGCCCCTACGAGCAGTACTTC
v_gene: TRBV5-1; d_gene: TRBD2; j_gene: TRBJ2-3; abundance: once; CDR3aa: CASRHIAGEGTDTQYF; CDR3nt: TGCGCCAGCAGACACATAGCGGGGGAGGGCACAGATACGCAGTATTTT
v_gene: TRBV2; d_gene: -; j_gene: TRBJ2-2; abundance: -; CDR3aa: CASIFGTLGAGELFF; CDR3nt: TGTGCCAGCATTTTCGGGACTCTCGGGGCCGGGGAGCTGTTTTTT
v_gene: TRBV4-1; d_gene: -; j_gene: TRBJ1-2; abundance: few; CDR3aa: CASSHPGRAADGYTF; CDR3nt: TGCGCCAGCAGCCACCCCGGTAGGGCCGCGGATGGCTACACCTTC
v_gene: TRBV19; d_gene: TRBD2; j_gene: TRBJ2-2; abundance: -; CDR3aa: CASSIGRATGELFF; CDR3nt: TGTGCCAGTAGTATCGGGAGGGCTACCGGGGAGCTGTTTTTT
v_gene: TRBV14; d_gene: -; j_gene: TRBJ1-3; abundance: -; CDR3aa: CASSARVGNTIYF; CDR3nt: TGTGCCAGCAGCGCCAGGGTGGGAAACACCATATATTTT
v_gene: TRBV7-3; d_gene: -; j_gene: TRBJ2-1; abundance: -; CDR3aa: CASRVGSANNEQFF; CDR3nt: TGTGCCAGCAGGGTCGGGTCTGCCAACAATGAGCAGTTCTTC
v_gene: TRBV28; d_gene: -; j_gene: TRBJ2-6; abundance: -; CDR3aa: CASNTPGEGGSGANVLTF; CDR3nt: TGTGCCAGCAATACCCCGGGAGAGGGAGGCTCTGGGGCCAACGTCCTGACTTTC
v_gene: TRBV24-1; d_gene: TRBD2; j_gene: TRBJ2-2; abundance: few; CDR3aa: CATSDPSSGGTGTGELFF; CDR3nt: TGTGCCACCAGTGATCCGTCGAGCGGGGGGACGGGCACCGGGGAGCTGTTTTTT
v_gene: TRBV4-2; d_gene: -; j_gene: TRBJ2-3; abundance: -; CDR3aa: CASSQTKTTTDTQYF; CDR3nt: TGTGCCAGCAGCCAGACTAAGACGACAACAGATACGCAGTATTTT
v_gene: TRBV9; d_gene: -; j_gene: TRBJ2-2; abundance: -; CDR3aa: CASSVQAENTGELFF; CDR3nt: TGTGCCAGCAGCGTTCAGGCTGAAAACACCGGGGAGCTGTTTTTT
v_gene: TRBV5-1; d_gene: -; j_gene: TRBJ1-4; abundance: -; CDR3aa: CASSLGTSATNEKLFF; CDR3nt: TGCGCCAGCAGCTTGGGGACATCAGCAACTAATGAAAAACTGTTTTTT
v_gene: TRBV28; d_gene: TRBD2; j_gene: TRBJ2-1; abundance: once; CDR3aa: CASRPLAGVTDEQFF; CDR3nt: TGTGCCAGCAGGCCTTTGGCGGGAGTAACGGATGAGCAGTTCTTC
v_gene: TRBV30; d_gene: TRBD1; j_gene: TRBJ1-2; abundance: -; CDR3aa: CAWSQAGGDGYTF; CDR3nt: TGTGCCTGGAGTCAGGCAGGGGGGGATGGCTACACCTTC
v_gene: TRBV27; d_gene: TRBD2; j_gene: TRBJ2-7; abundance: -; CDR3aa: CASSLFGGGAYEQYF; CDR3nt: TGTGCCAGCAGTTTATTCGGGGGAGGGGCCTACGAGCAGTACTTC
v_gene: TRBV11-2; d_gene: -; j_gene: TRBJ2-1; abundance: -; CDR3aa: CASSLEGLGAGNVYNEQFF; CDR3nt: TGTGCCAGCAGCTTAGAGGGCCTCGGGGCGGGGAACGTCTACAATGAGCAGTTCTTC
v_gene: TRBV6-2/TRBV6-3; d_gene: -; j_gene: TRBJ1-6; abundance: -; CDR3aa: CASSDTVLQPGSPLHF; CDR3nt: TGTGCCAGCAGCGATACGGTTTTACAGCCGGGATCACCCCTCCACTTT
v_gene: TRBV5-6; d_gene: -; j_gene: TRBJ2-7; abundance: -; CDR3aa: CASSLGLERPSEQYF; CDR3nt: TGTGCCAGCAGCTTGGGGCTAGAAAGGCCCTCCGAGCAGTACTTC
v_gene: TRBV2; d_gene: TRBD2; j_gene: TRBJ2-5; abundance: once; CDR3aa: CASGGSAGPQETQYF; CDR3nt: TGTGCCAGCGGGGGTTCAGCGGGGCCCCAAGAGACCCAGTACTTC
v_gene: TRBV19; d_gene: TRBD1; j_gene: TRBJ1-4; abundance: -; CDR3aa: CASSIAQGVREKLFF; CDR3nt: TGTGCCAGTAGTATAGCACAGGGGGTCCGGGAAAAACTGTTTTTT
v_gene: TRBV28; d_gene: TRBD1; j_gene: TRBJ2-6; abundance: -; CDR3aa: CASSPQGASSGANVLTF; CDR3nt: TGTGCCAGCAGTCCGCAGGGGGCGAGCTCTGGGGCCAACGTCCTGACTTTC
v_gene: TRBV28; d_gene: -; j_gene: TRBJ1-6; abundance: -; CDR3aa: CASSLPLAYNSPLHF; CDR3nt: TGTGCCAGCAGTTTGCCCCTCGCCTATAATTCACCCCTCCACTTT
v_gene: TRBV27; d_gene: -; j_gene: TRBJ2-7; abundance: many; CDR3aa: CASSYTGWEYEQYF; CDR3nt: TGTGCCAGCAGTTATACGGGGTGGGAGTACGAGCAGTACTTC
v_gene: TRBV9; d_gene: -; j_gene: TRBJ2-3; abundance: -; CDR3aa: CASSVGSGADTDTQYF; CDR3nt: TGTGCCAGCAGCGTAGGGTCGGGCGCTGACACAGATACGCAGTATTTT
v_gene: TRBV19; d_gene: -; j_gene: TRBJ1-1; abundance: -; CDR3aa: CASSPRTVGNTEAFF; CDR3nt: TGTGCCAGTAGTCCACGAACCGTGGGGAACACTGAAGCTTTCTTT
v_gene: TRBV5-1; d_gene: -; j_gene: TRBJ2-1; abundance: -; CDR3aa: CASSLETGVLSEQFF; CDR3nt: TGCGCCAGCAGCTTGGAAACGGGAGTTCTGAGTGAGCAGTTCTTC